The 24 T cell receptor beta chains below come from one sample, sequenced in a study of T cells in Graves' hyperthyroidism and ophthalmopathy. From RNA transcripts, TCR beta CDR3 regions were amplified. The TCR CDR3 first-round RT-PCR relied on the HTBI primer set. One entry per CDR3 protein results from TCRdb running MiXCR on the multiplex PCR reads. Among approximately 300,000 distinct CDR3 sequences listed, around 16% were seen once. Sequencing was done on a sample of blood. All receptors derive from a man younger than 40 with Graves' hyperthyroidism.

The chain recombines TRBV10-3 with TRBJ2-3; D is tentatively TRBD1 or TRBD2 (6 bases each). The CDR3 length is 16 residues. The ends were cut back, 0 bases at V and 5 bases at J, with 15 bases in the middle. Germline values: CDR1 ENHRY, CDR2 SYGVKD. The CDR3 DNA reads TGTGCCATCAGTGAGTCGACCCGGGGGCAGGGAGATACGCAGTATTTT. It specifies CAISESTRGQGDTQYF.

The chain carries TRBV2 and TRBJ1-1; D may be TRBD1 (6 bases). The V end was cut by 7 bases, the J end by 0 bases, with 12 bases between. Germline V gene data show CDR1 as SNHLY and CDR2 as FYNNEI. CDR3 size: 14 residues. CDR3 DNA sequence: TGTGCCAGCACCACGACAGGACTGAACACTGAAGCTTTCTTT. Residues: CASTTTGLNTEAFF.

This clonotype was observed many times. This chain's CDR3 is CASSFWDRTYEQYF. Written as DNA, the CDR3 is TGTGCCAGCAGTTTTTGGGACAGGACCTACGAGCAGTACTTC. The genes are TRBV12-3 or TRBV12-4 and TRBJ2-7; TRBD1 matches at 8 bases. V lost 3 bases, J lost 2 bases, and 3 bases stayed unmatched. The CDR3 runs to 14 residues.

This clonotype was found a few times. The rearrangement links TRBV7-2 to TRBJ1-4; 8 bases are shared with TRBD1. The CDR3 contains 14 residues. J lost 6 bases, V lost 4 bases, and 4 bases had no gene match. Looked up from germline, CDR1 is SGHTA and CDR2 is FQGNSA. The CDR3 DNA follows: TGTGCCAGCAGCTCTGACAGGGGTGATGAAAAACTGTTTTTT. Protein sequence: CASSSDRGDEKLFF.

This clonotype was observed many times. The chain combines TRBV10-3 with TRBJ2-3; 12 nucleotides match TRBD2. This CDR3 spans 21 amino acids. Germline CDR1 ENHRY, CDR2 SYGVKD. Trimming at V came to 6 bases and at J to 2 bases, leaving 21 bases not matched to a gene. CDR3 nucleotides: TGTGCCATCAGAAGACTAGCGGGAGTTCAGGCACAACTGGGGGACACAGATACGCAGTATTTT. This codes for CAIRRLAGVQAQLGDTDTQYF.

This clonotype was observed at least ten times. This rearrangement joins TRBV24-1 to TRBJ2-1; 12 positions agree with TRBD2. Germline V gene lookup returns CDR1 KGHDR and CDR2 SFDVKD. The V and J ends lost 10 bases and 2 bases, in that order; junction bases with no gene match: 20. This CDR3 spans 20 amino acids. This CDR3 reads CATAHKRTSGNPFPYNEQFF. CDR3 coding DNA: TGTGCCACTGCACACAAAAGGACTAGCGGGAACCCTTTCCCCTACAATGAGCAGTTCTTC.

The rearrangement joins TRBV29-1 to TRBJ1-1; the D gene is possibly TRBD1 (6 bases). V shed 6 bases and J shed 8 bases, with 19 bases lying between them. The germline gives CDR1 SQVTM, CDR2 ANQGSEA. The CDR3 runs 13 residues. The CDR3 DNA is TGCAGCGTGGGGGGCAGGGGCCAGGGGGAAGCTTTCTTT. Translating it yields CSVGGRGQGEAFF.

This clonotype was counted a few times. The J gene is TRBJ1-1, the V gene TRBV7-9; D uncertain. The CDR3 is 14 residues long. CDR1 SEHNR and CDR2 FQNEAQ come from the germline V gene (reference sequence). Trimming removed 6 bases from V and 4 bases from J, with 15 bases in between. CDR3: CASSTGARGTEAFF. CDR3 in DNA: TGTGCCAGCAGTACGGGCGCCCGGGGCACTGAAGCTTTCTTT.

This clonotype showed up many times. The CDR3 DNA sequence: TGTGCCAGCTCAGCGAATAGGGGGGAGCAGTACTTC. This translates into CASSANRGEQYF. J is TRBJ2-7 and V is TRBV18; possible D gene TRBD1, 6 bases. The CDR3 is 12 amino acids. CDR1 is KGHSH and CDR2 is LQKENI in the germline V gene. With 5 bases removed from V and 7 bases from J, the gap between germline ends came to 12 bases.

This clonotype was seen ten or more times. This chain joins TRBV7-3 and TRBJ2-1; the match to TRBD2 covers 15 bases. The trim removed 4 bases at V and 9 bases at J, leaving 4 bases unmatched. CDR1 is SGHTA and CDR2 is FQGTGA in the germline V gene. The CDR3 length is 15 residues. This CDR3 reads CASSSWTSGRAEQFF. The DNA of the CDR3 is TGTGCCAGCAGCTCTTGGACTAGCGGGAGGGCTGAGCAGTTCTTC. Full variable domain (outside the CDR3, taken from reference TRBV7-3 and TRBJ2-1): GAGVSQTPSNKVTEKGKYVELRCDPISGHTALYWYRQSLGQGPEFLIYFQGTGAADDSGLPNDRFFAVRPEGSVSTLKIQRTERGDSAVYLCASSSWTSGRAEQFFGPGTRLTVL.

This clonotype has a count of ten or more. The rearrangement links TRBV12-3 or TRBV12-4 to TRBJ2-7, with D perhaps given as TRBD1 or TRBD2 (5 bases each). The CDR3 length is 15 residues. Trimming removed 3 bases at V and 6 bases at J, with 18 bases between. CDR3 sequence (DNA): TGTGCCAGCAGTTTTCTTTTGAGGGGAAAGGGCGAGCAGTACTTC. It specifies CASSFLLRGKGEQYF.

V gene TRBV19 combines with J gene TRBJ2-1, with D hard to call. Looked up from germline, CDR1 is LNHDA and CDR2 is SQIVND (reference sequence). This CDR3 has 12 residues. Trimming left V 5 bases short and J 8 bases short, with 10 bases between. CDR3 in amino acids: CASSPNTDEQFF. For the CDR3, the DNA is TGTGCCAGTAGTCCAAACACCGATGAGCAGTTCTTC.

This clonotype was found many times. The rearrangement links TRBV6-1 to TRBJ2-7; D is unclear. The CDR3 sequence is 14 residues long. Trimming shortened V by 2 bases and J by 2 bases, and 10 bases separated the two germline ends. Germline V gives CDR1 MNHNS, CDR2 SASEGT. The CDR3 loop is CASSEWSNPYEQYF. The CDR3, as DNA: TGTGCCAGCAGTGAATGGTCCAATCCCTACGAGCAGTACTTC.

The chain uses TRBV24-1 and TRBJ2-7; D gene ambiguous. V lost 1 base and J lost 9, with 9 bases in between. Germline loops: CDR1 KGHDR, CDR2 SFDVKD. This CDR3 has 12 residues. As DNA, the CDR3 is TGTGCCACCAGTGATTTAGGAACCATGCAGTACTTC. Protein sequence: CATSDLGTMQYF.

This clonotype was detected many times. The chain couples TRBV12-3 or TRBV12-4 to TRBJ2-5, with a weak D call TRBD2 (5 bases). V was clipped by 3 bases and J by 7 bases, with 6 bases between them. The CDR3 is 11 residues long. CDR3 nucleotides: TGTGCCAGCAGTTTCCGGGGGACCCAGTACTTC. The encoded protein is CASSFRGTQYF.

This clonotype was counted many times. The chain is built from TRBV5-8 and TRBJ2-1; D is perhaps TRBD2 (6 bases). CDR1 is SGHTS, CDR2 YDEGEE, per germline. The V and J ends lost 3 bases and 8 bases respectively, with 12 bases between them. There are 13 residues in the CDR3. The CDR3: CASSSGSRDEQFF. The CDR3 nucleotides read TGTGCCAGCAGCTCCGGGAGCCGGGATGAGCAGTTCTTC.

The sample holds many counts of this clonotype. The chain has TRBV12-3 or TRBV12-4 and TRBJ1-3; D gene ambiguous. The CDR3 extends over 14 amino acids. V was clipped by 3 bases and J by 0 bases, with 6 bases between them. This CDR3 is CASSLSSSGNTIYF. The CDR3 nucleotides read TGTGCCAGCAGTTTGTCGAGCTCTGGAAACACCATATATTTT.

Remarks on this clonotype: A much larger clone lies one base from this, so it may be a read error. The gene calls are TRBV5-1 and TRBJ2-1; a possible D gene is TRBD1 (6 bases). The end of the DNA aligns better with TRBJ2-7, so the J call may be wrong. CDR3 size: 15 residues. Germline V lookup: CDR1 SGHRS, CDR2 YFSETQ. The CDR3: CASSCTPGRDNEQYF. CDR3 sequence (DNA): TGCGCCAGCAGCTGCACTCCGGGACGGGACAATGAGCAGTACTTC.

V is TRBV7-6 and J is TRBJ2-1, with unresolved D. The CDR3 is 12 amino acids. Trimming pared 3 bases from V and 9 bases from J, leaving 9 bases between. Per germline, CDR1 SGHVS and CDR2 FNYEAQ. The CDR3 region has the DNA TGTGCCAGCAGCTTTTCCGTGGGTGAGCAGTTCTTC. It encodes CASSFSVGEQFF.

This clonotype came up many times. The chain has TRBV2 and TRBJ1-4; maybe TRBD1 (5 bases). Trimming pared 2 bases from V and 13 bases from J, leaving 17 bases between. The CDR3 loop spans 14 amino acids. Germline V gives CDR1 SNHLY, CDR2 FYNNEI. The CDR3 nucleotides are TGTGCCAGCAGTGAAAGCAGGGTCGGTATTGGACTGTTTTTT. Encoded protein: CASSESRVGIGLFF.

This clonotype appeared a few times. The chain combines TRBV20-1 with TRBJ2-4; TRBD1 aligns across 9 bases. This CDR3 contains 14 residues. V shed 5 bases, J shed 4 bases, and the junction held 6 bases outside the gene matches. CDR1 and CDR2 from the germline V gene are DFQATT and SNEGSKA (reference sequence). The CDR3 nucleotides are TGCAGTGCTCTCGGGACAGGGACTAAAAACATTCAGTACTTC. Encoded protein: CSALGTGTKNIQYF.

Ten or more counts support this clonotype. The rearrangement links TRBV2 to TRBJ2-7; 10 nucleotides agree with TRBD2. The CDR3 is made up of 15 amino acids. With 3 bases clipped from V and 2 bases from J, the junction kept 4 bases outside the gene matches. CDR1 and CDR2 (germline): SNHLY, FYNNEI. The CDR3 DNA reads as TGTGCCAGCAGTGAGGGGACTAGCGTCACCTACGAGCAGTACTTC. Amino acid sequence: CASSEGTSVTYEQYF.

This chain joins TRBV3-1 and TRBJ1-2, with D unclear. Trimming took 4 bases from V and 5 from J, leaving 17 bases between them. The CDR3 totals 15 residues. The germline V gene has CDR1 LGHDT and CDR2 YNNKEL (reference sequence). CDR3 bases: TGTGCCAGCAGCCCTGGAGGAAGGGCGATATATGGCTACACCTTC. It specifies CASSPGGRAIYGYTF.

Concerning this clonotype: A much larger clone differs from this one at a single base, so this may be a read error. V is TRBV7-8 and J is TRBJ2-2; D gene uncertain. Germline V gene sequence: CDR1 SGHVS, CDR2 FQNEAQ. This CDR3 spans 15 amino acids. The CDR3 here is CASGLRSDNTGELFF. For the CDR3, the DNA is TGTGCCAGCGGCTTAAGATCTGATAACACCGGGGAGCTGTTTTTT. The entire variable domain, with the rest obtained from reference TRBV7-8 and TRBJ2-2, is as follows: GAGVSQSPRYKVAKRGQDVALRCDPISGHVSLFWYQQALGQGPEFLTYFQNEAQLDKSGLPSDRFFAERPEGSVSTLKIQRTQQEDSAVYLCASGLRSDNTGELFFGEGSRLTVL.